Below, 2 T cell receptor beta chains from the same sample are listed, as sequenced in a study of tumor-infiltrating lymphocytes in oesophageal squamous cell carcinoma. TCRdb itself ran the PCR reads through MiXCR, one entry per CDR3 protein. The table lists 15,000 to 25,000 distinct CDR3 sequences, roughly 43% of them singletons, with approximately 13% in the top ten. Sample: normal esophageal tissue next to the tumor. The source is a male donor with esophageal squamous cell carcinoma.

This clonotype has ten or more counts. The junction and the germline gene differ at one end; a read error may be behind it. V and J are TRBV5-4 and TRBJ1-1; 7 nucleotides line up with TRBD1. The germline V gene encodes CDR1 SGHNT and CDR2 YYREEE (reference sequence). This CDR3 spans 15 amino acids. The CDR3 spells CASSPGGIGNTEAFF. Written as DNA, the CDR3 is TGCGCCAGCAGCCCAGGGGGTATCGGGAACACTGAAGCTTTCTTT.

The chain combines TRBV12-3 or TRBV12-4 with TRBJ2-3, with a weak D call TRBD2 (6 bases). Judging by the DNA end, TRBJ2-7 fits better; the J call may be wrong. This CDR3 is built from 12 residues. CDR3: CASSRTSNEQYF. The CDR3 nucleotides read TGTGCCAGCAGTCGAACTAGCAATGAGCAGTACTTC.